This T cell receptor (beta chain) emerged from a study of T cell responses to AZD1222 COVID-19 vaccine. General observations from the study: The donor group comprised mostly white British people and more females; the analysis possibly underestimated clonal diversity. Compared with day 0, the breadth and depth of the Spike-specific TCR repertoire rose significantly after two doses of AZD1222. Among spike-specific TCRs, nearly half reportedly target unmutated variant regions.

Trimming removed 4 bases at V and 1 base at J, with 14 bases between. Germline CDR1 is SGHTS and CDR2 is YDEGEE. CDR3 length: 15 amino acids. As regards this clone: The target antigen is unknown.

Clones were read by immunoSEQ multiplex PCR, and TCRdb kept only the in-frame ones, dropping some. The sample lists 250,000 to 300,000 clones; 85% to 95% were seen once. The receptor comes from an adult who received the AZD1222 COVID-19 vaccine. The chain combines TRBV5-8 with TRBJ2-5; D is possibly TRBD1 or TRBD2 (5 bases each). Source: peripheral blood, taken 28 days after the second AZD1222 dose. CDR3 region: CASSTGTGRQETQYF. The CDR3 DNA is TGTGCCAGCAGCACCGGGACCGGGCGCCAAGAGACCCAGTACTTC.